The rows below give T cell receptor beta chains drawn from one sample of a study of identical twins. TCRdb re-called the 5' RACE reads with MiXCR, one entry per CDR3 protein. This table has nearly 650,000 distinct CDR3 sequences, around 7.4% appearing once. These data were likewise used in another study, on yellow fever vaccine responses in identical twins.

The sample was PBMCs. These receptors all come from a young woman in good health. Both conserved end residues are part of each CDR3. The D gene is left open where the match is weak. Not all rows give a size; the values are once, few, many and, for expanded clones, a class.

CASSLAGGRTADGYTF TGCGCCAGCAGCTTGGCCGGGGGACGGACGGCGGATGGCTACACCTTC TRBV5-1 NA TRBJ1-2 few
CASSSRQGGTVYNEQFF TGTGCCAGCAGCTCACGTCAGGGTGGTACCGTATACAATGAGCAGTTCTTC TRBV7-8 NA TRBJ2-1 NA
CASSWTSGNNEQFF TGTGCCAGCAGTTGGACTAGCGGGAACAATGAGCAGTTCTTC TRBV27 TRBD2 TRBJ2-1 many
CASSIGLAGGLNEQFF TGTGCCAGCAGCATAGGACTAGCGGGGGGACTAAATGAGCAGTTCTTC TRBV7-2 TRBD2 TRBJ2-1 few
CASSPGRLLNTDTQYF TGTGCCAGCAGCCCAGGGCGACTCCTCAACACAGATACGCAGTATTTT TRBV5-8 NA TRBJ2-3 NA
CASSHGGENTEAFF TGTGCCAGCAGCCACGGTGGGGAGAACACTGAAGCTTTCTTT TRBV4-2 NA TRBJ1-1 many
CASSERTGGRTDTQYF TGCGCCAGCAGCGAACGGACAGGGGGGAGGACAGATACGCAGTATTTT TRBV5-1 TRBD1 TRBJ2-3 few
CASSPPIHEQYF TGTGCCAGCAGTCCCCCGATTCACGAGCAGTACTTC TRBV6-2/TRBV6-3 NA TRBJ2-7 few
CASSQELPGLGGNEQFF TGCGCCAGCAGCCAAGAGCTTCCGGGGCTTGGTGGGAATGAGCAGTTCTTC TRBV4-1 NA TRBJ2-1 few
CASSLKASGGHKNEQFF TGTGCCAGCAGCTTAAAAGCTAGCGGGGGCCATAAAAATGAGCAGTTCTTC TRBV7-9 TRBD2 TRBJ2-1 NA
CASSLGLAGLAGELFF TGTGCCAGCAGCTTGGGCCTAGCGGGATTGGCCGGGGAGCTGTTTTTT TRBV5-6 TRBD2 TRBJ2-2 NA
CASSLGSSGGYETQYF TGTGCCAGCAGCTTAGGGTCGTCGGGGGGTTATGAGACCCAGTACTTC TRBV11-2 TRBD2 TRBJ2-5 few
CATGLGLIGETQYF TGCGCCACGGGACTGGGATTAATTGGAGAGACCCAGTACTTC TRBV5-1 NA TRBJ2-5 few